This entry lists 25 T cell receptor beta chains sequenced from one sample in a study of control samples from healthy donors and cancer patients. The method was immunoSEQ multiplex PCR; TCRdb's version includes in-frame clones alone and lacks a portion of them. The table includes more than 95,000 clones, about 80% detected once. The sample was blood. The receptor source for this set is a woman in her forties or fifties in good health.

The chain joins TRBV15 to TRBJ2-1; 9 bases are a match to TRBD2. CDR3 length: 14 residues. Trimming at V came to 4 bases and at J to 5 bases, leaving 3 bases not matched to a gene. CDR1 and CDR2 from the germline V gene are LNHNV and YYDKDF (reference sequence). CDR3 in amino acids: CATSMRLADNEQFF. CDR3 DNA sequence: TGTGCCACCAGCATGCGACTAGCGGACAATGAGCAGTTCTTC.

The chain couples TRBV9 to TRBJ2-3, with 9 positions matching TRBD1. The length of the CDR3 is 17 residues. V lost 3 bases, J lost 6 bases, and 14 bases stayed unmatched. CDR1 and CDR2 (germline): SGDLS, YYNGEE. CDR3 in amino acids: CASSEGTGHRASDTQYF. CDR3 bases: TGTGCCAGCAGCGAGGGGACAGGGCATCGGGCGTCCGATACGCAGTATTTT.

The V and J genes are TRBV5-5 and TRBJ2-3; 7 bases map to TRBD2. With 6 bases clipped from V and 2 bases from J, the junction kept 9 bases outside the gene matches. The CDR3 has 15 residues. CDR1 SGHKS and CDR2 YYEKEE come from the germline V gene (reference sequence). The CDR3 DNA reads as TGTGCCAGCACCTGGGAGCGGGGCATCACAGATACGCAGTATTTT. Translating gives CASTWERGITDTQYF.

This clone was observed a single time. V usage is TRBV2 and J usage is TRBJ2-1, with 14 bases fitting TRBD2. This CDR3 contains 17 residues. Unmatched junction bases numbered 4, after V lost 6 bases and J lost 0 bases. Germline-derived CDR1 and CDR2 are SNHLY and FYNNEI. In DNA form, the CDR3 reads TGTGCCAGCAGGGAGACTAGCGGGGGGGCCTCCTACAATGAGCAGTTCTTC. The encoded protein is CASRETSGGASYNEQFF.

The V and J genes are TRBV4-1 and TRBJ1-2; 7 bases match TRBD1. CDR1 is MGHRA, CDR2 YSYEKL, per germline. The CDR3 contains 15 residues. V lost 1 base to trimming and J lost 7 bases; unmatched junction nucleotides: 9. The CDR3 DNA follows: TGCGCCAGCAGCCAAGCGGAAACAGACAGGGCTGGCTACACCTTC. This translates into CASSQAETDRAGYTF.

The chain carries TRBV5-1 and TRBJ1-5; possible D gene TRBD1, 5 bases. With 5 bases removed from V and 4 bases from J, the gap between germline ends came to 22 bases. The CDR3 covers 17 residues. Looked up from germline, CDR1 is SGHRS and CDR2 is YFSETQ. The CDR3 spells CASRRDPNLGENQPQHF. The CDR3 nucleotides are TGCGCCAGCAGACGGGACCCGAACCTTGGAGAAAATCAGCCCCAGCATTTT.

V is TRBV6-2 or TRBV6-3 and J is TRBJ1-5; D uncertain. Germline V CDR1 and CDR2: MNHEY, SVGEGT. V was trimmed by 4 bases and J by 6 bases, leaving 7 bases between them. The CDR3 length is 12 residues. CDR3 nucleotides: TGTGCCAGCAGTTTAGGGTTTCAGCCCCAGCATTTT. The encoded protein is CASSLGFQPQHF.

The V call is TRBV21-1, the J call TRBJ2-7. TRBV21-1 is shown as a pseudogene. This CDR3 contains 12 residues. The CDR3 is CASRGQHYEQYF. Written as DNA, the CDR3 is TGTGCCAGCAGAGGGCAACACTACGAGCAGTACTTC.

CDR3 sequence: CASRRQMLGNTIYF. The CDR3 nucleotides are TGTGCCAGCAGACGGCAGATGCTAGGAAACACCATATATTTT. The V call is TRBV28, the J call TRBJ1-3; no reliable D call. Germline CDR1 reads MDHEN; CDR2 reads SYDVKM. V was clipped by 6 bases and J by 4 bases, with 13 bases between them. CDR3 length: 14 amino acids. The full variable domain, completed using reference TRBV28 and TRBJ1-3, is DVKVTQSSRYLVKRTGEKVFLECVQDMDHENMFWYRQDPGLGLRLIYFSYDVKMKEKGDIPEGYSVSREKKERFSLILESASTNQTSMYLCASRRQMLGNTIYFGEGSWLTVV.

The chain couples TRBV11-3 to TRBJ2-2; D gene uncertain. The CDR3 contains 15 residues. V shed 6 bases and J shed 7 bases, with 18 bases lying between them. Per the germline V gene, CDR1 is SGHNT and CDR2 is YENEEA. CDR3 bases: TGTGCCAGCAGTCCCGACGGCCGGGCGGACGGGGAGCTGTTTTTT. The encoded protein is CASSPDGRADGELFF.

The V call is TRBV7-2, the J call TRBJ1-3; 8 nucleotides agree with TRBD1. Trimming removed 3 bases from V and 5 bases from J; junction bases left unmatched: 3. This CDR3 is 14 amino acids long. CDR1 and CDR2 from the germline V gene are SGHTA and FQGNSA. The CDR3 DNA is TGTGCCAGCAGCTTCGACAGGGGAAGAAACACCATATATTTT. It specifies CASSFDRGRNTIYF.

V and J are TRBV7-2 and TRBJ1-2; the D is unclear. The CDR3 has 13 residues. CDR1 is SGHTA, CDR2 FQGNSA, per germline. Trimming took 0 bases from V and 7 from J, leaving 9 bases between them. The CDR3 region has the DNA TGTGCCAGCAGCTTAGCATCGGAGGGTGGCTACACCTTC. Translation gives CASSLASEGGYTF.

CDR3 DNA sequence: TGCGCCAGCAGCCTCCACGACAGGGGGCGAAATCAGCCCCAGCATTTT. Its translation is CASSLHDRGRNQPQHF. The rearrangement uses TRBV4-1 and TRBJ1-5; 10 bases line up with TRBD1. Trimming cost V 4 bases and J 4 bases; bases outside gene matches: 7. The CDR3 runs 16 residues. Germline V CDR1 and CDR2: MGHRA, YSYEKL.

The CDR3 here is CASSMSYDQPQHF. DNA of the CDR3: TGTGCCAGTAGTATGTCCTACGATCAGCCCCAGCATTTT. J is TRBJ1-5 and V is TRBV19; D gene unclear. Trimming left V 3 bases short and J 5 bases short, with 8 bases between. Germline V gene data show CDR1 as LNHDA and CDR2 as SQIVND (reference sequence). CDR3 length: 13 residues. Variable domain in full (rest from reference TRBV19 and TRBJ1-5): DGGITQSPKYLFRKEGQNVTLSCEQNLNHDAMYWYRQDPGQGLRLIYYSQIVNDFQKGDIAEGYSVSREKKESFPLTVTSAQKNPTAFYLCASSMSYDQPQHFGDGTRLSIL.

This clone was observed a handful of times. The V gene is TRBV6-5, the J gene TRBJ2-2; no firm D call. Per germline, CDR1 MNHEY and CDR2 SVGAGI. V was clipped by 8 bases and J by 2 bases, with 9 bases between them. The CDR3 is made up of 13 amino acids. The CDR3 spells CASASLNTGELFF. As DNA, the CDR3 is TGTGCCAGCGCGTCTTTAAACACCGGGGAGCTGTTTTTT.

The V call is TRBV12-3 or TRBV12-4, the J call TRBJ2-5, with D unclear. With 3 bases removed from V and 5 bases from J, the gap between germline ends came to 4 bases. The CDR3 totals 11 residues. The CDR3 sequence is CASSLAETQYF. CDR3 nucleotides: TGTGCCAGCAGTTTGGCGGAGACCCAGTACTTC.

CDR3 residues: CASSSPRAGGVYGYTF. In DNA, the CDR3 is TGTGCCAGCAGTTCTCCCAGGGCAGGGGGTGTCTATGGCTACACCTTC. The V gene is TRBV27, the J gene TRBJ1-2; TRBD1 matches 7 bases. There are 16 residues in the CDR3. After removal of 4 bases from V and 4 bases from J, the junction contained 12 bases not matched to a gene. Germline V gene sequence: CDR1 MNHEY, CDR2 SMNVEV (reference sequence).

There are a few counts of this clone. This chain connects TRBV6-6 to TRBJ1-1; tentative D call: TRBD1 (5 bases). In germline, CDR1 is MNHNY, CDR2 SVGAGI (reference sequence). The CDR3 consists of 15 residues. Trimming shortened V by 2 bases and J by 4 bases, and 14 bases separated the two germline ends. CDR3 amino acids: CASSYMRGGGTEAFF. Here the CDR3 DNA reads TGTGCCAGCAGTTACATGAGGGGTGGGGGCACTGAAGCTTTCTTT.

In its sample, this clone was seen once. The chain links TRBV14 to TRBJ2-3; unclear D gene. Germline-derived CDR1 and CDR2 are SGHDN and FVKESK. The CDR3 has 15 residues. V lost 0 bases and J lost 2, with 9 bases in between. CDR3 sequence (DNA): TGTGCCAGCAGCCAAGATTTCCAACCCACAGATACGCAGTATTTT. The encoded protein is CASSQDFQPTDTQYF.

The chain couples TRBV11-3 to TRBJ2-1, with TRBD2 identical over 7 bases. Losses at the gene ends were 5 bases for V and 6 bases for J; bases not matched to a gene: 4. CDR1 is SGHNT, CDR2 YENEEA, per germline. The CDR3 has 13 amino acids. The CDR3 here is CASSARTSNEQFF. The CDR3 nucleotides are TGTGCCAGCAGCGCCAGGACTAGCAATGAGCAGTTCTTC.

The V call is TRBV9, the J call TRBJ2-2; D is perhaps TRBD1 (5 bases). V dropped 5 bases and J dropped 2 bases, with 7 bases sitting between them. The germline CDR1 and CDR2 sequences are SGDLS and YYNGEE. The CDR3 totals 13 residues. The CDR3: CASRQANTGELFF. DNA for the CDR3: TGTGCCAGCAGACAGGCTAACACCGGGGAGCTGTTTTTT.

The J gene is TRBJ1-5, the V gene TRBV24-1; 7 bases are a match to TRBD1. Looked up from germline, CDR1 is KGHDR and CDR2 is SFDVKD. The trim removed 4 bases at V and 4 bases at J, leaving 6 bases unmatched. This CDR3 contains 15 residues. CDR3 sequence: CATSDRGQPNQPQHF. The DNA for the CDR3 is TGTGCCACCAGTGACCGGGGACAGCCTAATCAGCCCCAGCATTTT.

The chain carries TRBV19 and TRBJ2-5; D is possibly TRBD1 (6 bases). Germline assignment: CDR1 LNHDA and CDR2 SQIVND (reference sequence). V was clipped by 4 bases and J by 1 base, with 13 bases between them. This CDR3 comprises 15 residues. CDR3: CASSTYREPQETQYF. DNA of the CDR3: TGTGCCAGTAGTACGTACAGGGAACCCCAAGAGACCCAGTACTTC.

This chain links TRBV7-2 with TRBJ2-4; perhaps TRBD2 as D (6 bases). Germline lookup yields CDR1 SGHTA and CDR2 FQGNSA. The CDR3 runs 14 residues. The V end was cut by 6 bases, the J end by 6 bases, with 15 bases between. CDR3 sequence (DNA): TGTGCCAGCAGGGTGGGACTTGCCGGAAACATTCAGTACTTC. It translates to CASRVGLAGNIQYF.

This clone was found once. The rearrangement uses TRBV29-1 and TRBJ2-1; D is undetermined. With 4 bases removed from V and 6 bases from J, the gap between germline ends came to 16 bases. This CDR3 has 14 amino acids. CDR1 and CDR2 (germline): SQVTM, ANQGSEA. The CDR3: CSVVAPRSGNEQFF. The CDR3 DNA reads TGCAGCGTTGTTGCCCCCCGAAGTGGCAATGAGCAGTTCTTC.